This T cell receptor (beta chain) was captured in a study of T cells after yellow fever vaccination. Notes on the study in general: Reappearance after the booster was observed for most primary-vaccination clones (about 96% CD4, about 91% CD8). The appearance of a small share of clonotypes in both CD4 and CD8 compartments was observed.

This clonotype was counted only a few times. Its antigen is undetermined. CDR1 is SGHDT, CDR2 YYEEEE, per germline. V lost 4 bases and J lost 5, with 12 bases in between. The length of the CDR3 is 13 residues. From the 5' RACE reads, TCRdb called clonotypes with MiXCR, one entry per CDR3 protein. The repertoire holds 300,000 to 400,000 distinct CDR3 sequences, with more than 5.5% as singletons. The chain joins TRBV5-6 to TRBJ2-5; D is undetermined. This sample comprised PBMCs, obtained 5 days after the yellow fever booster vaccination. The clonotype originates from a man aged 25-45 years who received the YFV17D yellow fever vaccine. CDR3 coding DNA: TGTGCCAGCAGCCTTATCATGGGGGAGACCCAGTACTTC. It translates to CASSLIMGETQYF.